Described below is a single T cell receptor beta chain sequence and its context. Its matching antigen is unknown. The data are from a study of cytomegalovirus exposure and HLA in healthy donors. The assay was immunoSEQ multiplex PCR, and TCRdb's table has in-frame clones only and misses some. The sample lists over 250,000 clones; just over 85% were seen once. Overall study findings and caveats: Researchers counted around 170 TCR beta chains as cytomegalovirus-associated. The authors confirmed in vitro that a few CMV-associated chains were specific for CMV antigens.

The sequence was collected from a woman between 18 and 29 years old in good health and CMV-seronegative. The sequenced sample consisted of PBMCs.

DNA of the CDR3: TGTGCCAGCAGGACCTTACAGGGGGAAGCTTTCTTT. Amino acids: CASRTLQGEAFF. The chain employs TRBV27 and TRBJ1-1; 7 bases match TRBD1. Per the germline V gene, CDR1 is MNHEY and CDR2 is SMNVEV (reference sequence). This CDR3 is 12 amino acids long. Trimming removed 6 bases from V and 8 bases from J; junction bases left unmatched: 6.